Listed below are T cell receptor beta chains from one sample, sequenced in a study of blood T cell repertoires in COVID-19. TCRdb keeps only in-frame clones here, not all; method: immunoSEQ multiplex PCR. Of more than 150,000 clones listed, about 83% are singletons. Source material: peripheral blood. The receptors were sampled from a woman in her 70s with COVID-19, enrolled during active disease. The CDR3 runs from the conserved cysteine through the conserved F or W. D genes are given only for firm matches. Size values are once, few and many counts, or a class for expanded clones, and some rows have none.

TRBJ1-5 | TRBV27 | TRBD1 | - | TGTGCCAGCAGTTTACAGGGGGGCAATCAGCCCCAGCATTTT | CASSLQGGNQPQHF
TRBJ2-5 | TRBV18 | TRBD2 | few | TGTGCCAGCTCAATAGCGGGAGCGGGAGGAGAGACCCAGTACTTC | CASSIAGAGGETQYF
TRBJ1-3 | TRBV6-5 | - | - | TGTGCCAGCAGGAGAGGCAACTCTGGAAACACCATATATTTT | CASRRGNSGNTIYF
TRBJ2-7 | TRBV28 | - | - | TGTGCCAGCAGGGGTGTGAGGAGTGCCTACGAGCAGTACTTC | CASRGVRSAYEQYF
TRBJ1-6 | TRBV27 | TRBD1 | - | TGTGCCAGCACTGGTTGGAAGGGGGCTTCCTATAATTCACCCCTCCACTTT | CASTGWKGASYNSPLHF
TRBJ1-1 | TRBV27 | TRBD1 | - | TGTGCCAGCAGTTTATCGACAGGGGGCACTGAAGCTTTCTTT | CASSLSTGGTEAFF
TRBJ1-4 | TRBV5-5 | - | - | TGTGCCAGCAGCCGGGTCGGGGAAGCGGGGGAAAAACTGTTTTTT | CASSRVGEAGEKLFF
TRBJ2-7 | TRBV4-1 | - | - | TGCGCCAGCAGCCAAGATGACCAGCGGACCTACGAGCAGTACTTC | CASSQDDQRTYEQYF
TRBJ2-1 | TRBV7-3 | TRBD2 | - | TGTGCCAGCAGTCCCACTAGCGCAGTGAGCAATGAGCAGTTCTTC | CASSPTSAVSNEQFF
TRBJ1-6 | TRBV6-6 | TRBD1 | - | TGTGCCAGCAGTTGGGGGACAGGGCCTAATTCACCCCTCCACTTT | CASSWGTGPNSPLHF
TRBJ1-2 | TRBV3-1/TRBV3-2 | - | - | TGTGCCAGCAGCCAAGAAGGGAGCAGCTTCTATGGCTACACCTTC | CASSQEGSSFYGYTF
TRBJ1-4 | TRBV27 | - | - | TGTGCCAGCACTGACGGCGGGGGACAAAAACTGTTTTTT | CASTDGGGQKLFF
TRBJ1-4 | TRBV6-6 | TRBD1 | - | TGTGCCAGCAGGCGACAGGGGTTCTCTGAAAAACTGTTTTTT | CASRRQGFSEKLFF
TRBJ1-6 | TRBV5-4 | - | - | TGTGCCAGCAGATACGAAAGGGGGGGATCACCCCTCCACTTT | CASRYERGGSPLHF
TRBJ2-1 | TRBV3-1/TRBV3-2 | - | - | TGTGCCAGCAGCCCGCGGACTACCAATGAGCAGTTCTTC | CASSPRTTNEQFF
TRBJ1-1 | TRBV29-1 | TRBD1 | - | TGCAGCGGGGGACAGGGCAGGACTGAAGCTTTCTTT | CSGGQGRTEAFF
TRBJ1-3 | TRBV30 | - | - | TGTGCCTGGAGTGAAAACAACTCTGGAAACACCATATATTTT | CAWSENNSGNTIYF
TRBJ2-7 | TRBV5-5 | - | - | TGTGCCAGCAGCTTATACAGGGATTCCTACGAGCAGTACTTC | CASSLYRDSYEQYF
TRBJ2-7 | TRBV7-6 | - | once | TGTGCCAGCAGCTTAGACGGGGAGAGCTCCTACGAGCAGTACTTC | CASSLDGESSYEQYF
TRBJ1-4 | TRBV6-5 | TRBD1 | - | TGTGCCAGCAGTTACTCGAGGCAGGGGGGAGATGAAAAACTGTTTTTT | CASSYSRQGGDEKLFF
TRBJ1-2 | TRBV3-1/TRBV3-2 | - | many | TGTGCCAGCAGCCATAGGACAAGGAACTATGGCTACACCTTC | CASSHRTRNYGYTF
TRBJ2-5 | TRBV20-1 | - | - | TGCAGTGCTGTAGAAGAGACCCAGTACTTC | CSAVEETQYF
TRBJ2-7 | TRBV5-4 | - | few | TGTGCCAGCAGCTTGGGGGTTACTAACTACGAGCAGTACTTC | CASSLGVTNYEQYF
TRBJ2-7 | TRBV27 | TRBD1 | - | TGTGCCAGCAGTTTTAAAACAGGGGGCACAAGATACGAGCAGTACTTC | CASSFKTGGTRYEQYF
TRBJ1-1 | TRBV4-1 | - | - | TGCGCCAGCAGCCGCAGTGGAGGGACGGGTGGCACTGAAGCTTTCTTT | CASSRSGGTGGTEAFF
TRBJ1-2 | TRBV24-1 | - | - | TGTGCCACCAGTGATCCGCGACGGGGCTATGGCTACACCTTC | CATSDPRRGYGYTF
TRBJ1-1 | TRBV2 | TRBD1 | - | TGTGCCAGCAGGGGACAGACTGAAGCTTTCTTT | CASRGQTEAFF
TRBJ2-1 | TRBV4-3 | - | - | TGCGCCAGCAGCCAAGAAGCAGGAGGGGATGAGCAGTTCTTC | CASSQEAGGDEQFF
TRBJ1-3 | TRBV7-2 | - | - | TGTGCCAGCAGCTTTCTCGTAGGGGGCTCTGGAAACACCATATATTTT | CASSFLVGGSGNTIYF
TRBJ1-6 | TRBV9 | - | - | TGTGCCAGCAGCGTAGGGGCAGGAACAAATTCACCCCTCCACTTT | CASSVGAGTNSPLHF
TRBJ1-4 | TRBV5-1 | - | - | TGCGCCAGCAGCTTGGCAGGCTCGAGTGAAAAACTGTTTTTT | CASSLAGSSEKLFF
TRBJ2-5 | TRBV2 | TRBD2 | - | TGTGCCAGCAGTTTCCTGCGGACTAGCGGGGAGACCCAGTACTTC | CASSFLRTSGETQYF
TRBJ1-2 | TRBV3-1/TRBV3-2 | - | - | TGTGCCAGCAGCCAAAACAGGGTGGATGGCTACACCTTC | CASSQNRVDGYTF
TRBJ1-3 | TRBV7-9 | TRBD1 | - | TGTGCCAGCAGCACCGGACAGGGCTCAGTCTCTGGAAACACCATATATTTT | CASSTGQGSVSGNTIYF
TRBJ2-7 | TRBV30 | TRBD1 | few | TGTGCCTGGAGTGGACAGGGGGCGAGAGAGCAGTACTTC | CAWSGQGAREQYF
TRBJ1-2 | TRBV6-5 | TRBD1 | - | TGTGCCAGCAGTTACTCGAACAGGGGGCTCGATGGCTACACCTTC | CASSYSNRGLDGYTF
TRBJ1-4 | TRBV14 | - | - | TGTGCCAGCAGCCAAGACTTGGGGGGTAATGAAAAACTGTTTTTT | CASSQDLGGNEKLFF
TRBJ2-3 | TRBV5-4 | - | - | TGTGCCAGCAGCTTGCGCCCAGTCACGACAGATACGCAGTATTTT | CASSLRPVTTDTQYF
TRBJ1-5 | TRBV28 | - | once | TGTGCCAGCAGTAGGACAGTGCTGTTCACTAGCAATCAGCCCCAGCATTTT | CASSRTVLFTSNQPQHF